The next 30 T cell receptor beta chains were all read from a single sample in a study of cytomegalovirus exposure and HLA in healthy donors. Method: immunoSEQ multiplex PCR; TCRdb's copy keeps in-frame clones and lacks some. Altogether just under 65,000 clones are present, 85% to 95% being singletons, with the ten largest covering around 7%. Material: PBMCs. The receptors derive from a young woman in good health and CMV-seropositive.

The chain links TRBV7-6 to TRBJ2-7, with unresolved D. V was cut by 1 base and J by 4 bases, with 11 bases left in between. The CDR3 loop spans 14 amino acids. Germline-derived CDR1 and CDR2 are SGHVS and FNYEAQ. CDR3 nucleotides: TGTGCCAGCAGCTTAGGGCCCGAGGATTACGAGCAGTACTTC. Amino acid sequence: CASSLGPEDYEQYF.

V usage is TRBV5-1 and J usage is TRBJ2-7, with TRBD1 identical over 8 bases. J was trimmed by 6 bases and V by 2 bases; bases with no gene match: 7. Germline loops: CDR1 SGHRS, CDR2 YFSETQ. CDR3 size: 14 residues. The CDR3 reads CASSLQGGPSEQYF. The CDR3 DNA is TGCGCCAGCAGCTTACAGGGGGGTCCTAGCGAGCAGTACTTC.

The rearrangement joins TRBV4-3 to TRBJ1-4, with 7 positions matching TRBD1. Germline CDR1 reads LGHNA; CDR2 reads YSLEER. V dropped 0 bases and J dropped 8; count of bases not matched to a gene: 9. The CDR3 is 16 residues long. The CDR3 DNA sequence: TGCGCCAGCAGCCAAGAATTAGCAGGGGGACTGGAAAAACTGTTTTTT. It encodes CASSQELAGGLEKLFF.

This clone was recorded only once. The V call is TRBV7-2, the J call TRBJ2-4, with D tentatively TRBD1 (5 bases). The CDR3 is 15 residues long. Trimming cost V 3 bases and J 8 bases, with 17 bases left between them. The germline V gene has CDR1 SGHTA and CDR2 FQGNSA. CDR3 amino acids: CASSLLGRVLDIQYF. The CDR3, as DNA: TGTGCCAGCAGCTTGTTGGGGCGCGTTTTAGACATTCAGTACTTC. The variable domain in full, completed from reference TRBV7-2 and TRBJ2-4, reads GAGVSQSPSNKVTEKGKDVELRCDPISGHTALYWYRQSLGQGLEFLIYFQGNSAPDKSGLPSDRFSAERTGGSVSTLTIQRTQQEDSAVYLCASSLLGRVLDIQYFGAGTRLSVL.

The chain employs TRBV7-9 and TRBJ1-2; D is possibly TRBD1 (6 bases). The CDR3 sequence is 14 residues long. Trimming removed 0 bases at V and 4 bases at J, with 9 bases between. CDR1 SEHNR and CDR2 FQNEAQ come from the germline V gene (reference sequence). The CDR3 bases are TGTGCCAGCAGCTTAGCGGCAGGGGTCTATGGCTACACCTTC. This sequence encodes CASSLAAGVYGYTF.

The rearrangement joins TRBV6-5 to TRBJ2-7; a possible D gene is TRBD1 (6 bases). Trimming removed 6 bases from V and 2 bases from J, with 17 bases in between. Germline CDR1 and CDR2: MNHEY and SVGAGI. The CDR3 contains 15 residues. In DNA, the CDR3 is TGTGCCAGCAGATCAAACCCGACAGGAGCCTACGAGCAGTACTTC. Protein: CASRSNPTGAYEQYF.

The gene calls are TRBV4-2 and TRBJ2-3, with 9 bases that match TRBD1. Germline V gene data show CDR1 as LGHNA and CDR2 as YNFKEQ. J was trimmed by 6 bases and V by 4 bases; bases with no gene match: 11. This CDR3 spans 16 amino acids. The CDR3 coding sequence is TGTGCCAGCAGCCGTTCCGGGACAGGGTCGTTGGATACGCAGTATTTT. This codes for CASSRSGTGSLDTQYF.

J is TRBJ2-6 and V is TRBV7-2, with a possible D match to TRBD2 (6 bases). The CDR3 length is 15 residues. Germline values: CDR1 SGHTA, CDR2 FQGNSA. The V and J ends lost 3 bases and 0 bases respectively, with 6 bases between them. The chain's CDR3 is CASSFGSSGANVLTF. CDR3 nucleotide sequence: TGTGCCAGCAGCTTCGGGAGCTCTGGGGCCAACGTCCTGACTTTC.

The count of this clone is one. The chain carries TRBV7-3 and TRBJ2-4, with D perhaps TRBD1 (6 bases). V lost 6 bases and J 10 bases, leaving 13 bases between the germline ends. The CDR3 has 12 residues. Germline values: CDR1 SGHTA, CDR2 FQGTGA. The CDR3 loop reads CASSLLGQIQYF. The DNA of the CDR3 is TGTGCCAGCAGTTTACTCGGACAGATTCAGTACTTC.

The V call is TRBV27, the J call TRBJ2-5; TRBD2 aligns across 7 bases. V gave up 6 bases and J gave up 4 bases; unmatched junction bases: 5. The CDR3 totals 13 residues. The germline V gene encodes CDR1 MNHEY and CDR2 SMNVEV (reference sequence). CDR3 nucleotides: TGTGCCAGCAGAAGCGGGACTCCAGAGACCCAGTACTTC. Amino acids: CASRSGTPETQYF.

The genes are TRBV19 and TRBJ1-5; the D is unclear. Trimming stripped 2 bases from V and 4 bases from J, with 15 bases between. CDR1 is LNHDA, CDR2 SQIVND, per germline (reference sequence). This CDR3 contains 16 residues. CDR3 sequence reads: CASSIRPQERNQPQHF. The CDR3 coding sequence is TGTGCCAGTAGTATACGCCCGCAGGAAAGAAATCAGCCCCAGCATTTT.

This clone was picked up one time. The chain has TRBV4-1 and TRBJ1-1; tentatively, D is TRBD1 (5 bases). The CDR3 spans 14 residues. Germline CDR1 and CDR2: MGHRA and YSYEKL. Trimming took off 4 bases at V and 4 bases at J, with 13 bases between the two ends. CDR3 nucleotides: TGCGCCAGCAGCCTAGGCGTTAGGGGCACTGAAGCTTTCTTT. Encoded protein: CASSLGVRGTEAFF.

In nucleotides, the CDR3 is TGTGCCAGTAGGGACCGGGACAGGGGTGAAGCTTTCTTT. Its translation: CASRDRDRGEAFF. The V and J genes are TRBV19 and TRBJ1-1; 10 bases are shared with TRBD1. The germline V gene encodes CDR1 LNHDA and CDR2 SQIVND (reference sequence). J was trimmed by 7 bases and V by 6 bases; bases with no gene match: 5. The CDR3 runs 13 residues.

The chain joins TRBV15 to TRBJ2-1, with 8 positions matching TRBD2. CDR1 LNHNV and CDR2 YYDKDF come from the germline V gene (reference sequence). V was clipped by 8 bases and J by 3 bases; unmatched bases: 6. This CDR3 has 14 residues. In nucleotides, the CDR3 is TGTGCCACCTACCCGGGGGGGGACTACAATGAGCAGTTCTTC. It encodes CATYPGGDYNEQFF.

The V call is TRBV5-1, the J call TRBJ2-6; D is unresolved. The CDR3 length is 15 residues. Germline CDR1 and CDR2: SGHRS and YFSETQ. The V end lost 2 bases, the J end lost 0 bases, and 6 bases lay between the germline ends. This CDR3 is CASSFSFSGANVLTF. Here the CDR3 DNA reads TGCGCCAGCAGCTTTTCATTCTCTGGGGCCAACGTCCTGACTTTC.

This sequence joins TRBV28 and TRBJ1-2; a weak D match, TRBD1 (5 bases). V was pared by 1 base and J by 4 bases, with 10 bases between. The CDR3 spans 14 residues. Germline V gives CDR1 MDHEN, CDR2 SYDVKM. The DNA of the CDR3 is TGTGCCAGCAGTTTATTGCAGGGATCCTATGGCTACACCTTC. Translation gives CASSLLQGSYGYTF.

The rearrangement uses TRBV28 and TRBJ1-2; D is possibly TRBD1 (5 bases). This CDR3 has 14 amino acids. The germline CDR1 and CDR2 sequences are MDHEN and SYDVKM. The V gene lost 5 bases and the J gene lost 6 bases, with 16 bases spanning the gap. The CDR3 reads CASSQTARKDGYTF. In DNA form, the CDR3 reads TGTGCCAGCAGTCAGACAGCACGAAAAGATGGCTACACCTTC.

The CDR3 DNA follows: TGTGCCAGCAGTTTCAATTCTAACTATGGCTACACCTTC. Translated: CASSFNSNYGYTF. The gene calls are TRBV27 and TRBJ1-2; D is uncertain. With 3 bases removed from V and 0 bases from J, the gap between germline ends came to 5 bases. The germline CDR1 and CDR2 sequences are MNHEY and SMNVEV (reference sequence). This CDR3 spans 13 amino acids.

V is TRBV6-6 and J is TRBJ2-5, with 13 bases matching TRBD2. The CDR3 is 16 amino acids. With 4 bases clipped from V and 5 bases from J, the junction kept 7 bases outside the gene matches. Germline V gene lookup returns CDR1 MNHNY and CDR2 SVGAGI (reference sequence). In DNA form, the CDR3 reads TGTGCCAGCAGTTCTGGACTAGCGGGGGCTGGGGAGACCCAGTACTTC. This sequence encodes CASSSGLAGAGETQYF.

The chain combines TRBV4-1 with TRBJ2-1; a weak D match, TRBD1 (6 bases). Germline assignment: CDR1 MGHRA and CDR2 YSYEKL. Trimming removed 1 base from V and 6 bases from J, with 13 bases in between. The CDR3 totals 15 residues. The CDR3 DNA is TGCGCCAGCAGCCAAGGGGACAAGGCCGGCAATGAGCAGTTCTTC. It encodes CASSQGDKAGNEQFF.

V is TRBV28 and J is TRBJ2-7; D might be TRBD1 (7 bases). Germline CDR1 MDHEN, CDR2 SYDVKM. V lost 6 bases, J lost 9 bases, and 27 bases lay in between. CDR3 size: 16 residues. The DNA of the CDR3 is TGTGCCAGCAGCCCCCCGGCGGGACAGTTGTTTATAGGGCAGTACTTC. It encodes CASSPPAGQLFIGQYF.

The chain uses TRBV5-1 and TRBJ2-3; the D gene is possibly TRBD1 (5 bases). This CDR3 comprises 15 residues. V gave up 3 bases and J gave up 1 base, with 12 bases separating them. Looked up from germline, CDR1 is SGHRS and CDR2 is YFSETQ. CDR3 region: CASSWSWGGTDTQYF. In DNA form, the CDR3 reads TGCGCCAGCAGCTGGAGCTGGGGCGGCACAGATACGCAGTATTTT. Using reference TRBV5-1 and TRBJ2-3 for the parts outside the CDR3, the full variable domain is KAGVTQTPRYLIKTRGQQVTLSCSPISGHRSVSWYQQTPGQGLQFLFEYFSETQRNKGNFPGRFSGRQFSNSRSEMNVSTLELGDSALYLCASSWSWGGTDTQYFGPGTRLTVL.

DNA for the CDR3: TGTGCCAGCACCTCAGGGGGTCCGCTGGGCCTCGAGCAGTACTTC. Translated: CASTSGGPLGLEQYF. The rearrangement uses TRBV28 and TRBJ2-7, with 7 bases that match TRBD1. J lost 6 bases, V lost 7 bases, and 15 bases had no gene match. CDR1 is MDHEN and CDR2 is SYDVKM in the germline V gene. The CDR3 contains 15 residues.

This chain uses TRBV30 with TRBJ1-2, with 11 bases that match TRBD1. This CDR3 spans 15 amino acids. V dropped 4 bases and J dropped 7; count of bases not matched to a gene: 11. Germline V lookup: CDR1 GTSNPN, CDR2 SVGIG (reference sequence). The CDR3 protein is CAWTEWTGGFRGYTF. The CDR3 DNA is TGTGCCTGGACCGAGTGGACAGGGGGCTTTCGTGGCTACACCTTC.

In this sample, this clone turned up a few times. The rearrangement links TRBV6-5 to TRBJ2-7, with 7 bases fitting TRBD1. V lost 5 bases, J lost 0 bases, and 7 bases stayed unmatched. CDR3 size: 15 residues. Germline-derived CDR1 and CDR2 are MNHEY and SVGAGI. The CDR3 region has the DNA TGTGCCAGCAGTGGGACAGACTTATACTCCTACGAGCAGTACTTC. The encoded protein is CASSGTDLYSYEQYF.

The CDR3 nucleotides are TGTGCCAGCAGCCTCCCGGACCCAGCCCCCGGGGGACCAGAGACCCAGTACTTC. Translated: CASSLPDPAPGGPETQYF. V gene TRBV5-6 combines with J gene TRBJ2-5, with D perhaps matching TRBD2 (6 bases). The CDR3 has 18 amino acids. The V and J ends lost 4 bases and 4 bases respectively, with 26 bases between them. Germline lookup yields CDR1 SGHDT and CDR2 YYEEEE.

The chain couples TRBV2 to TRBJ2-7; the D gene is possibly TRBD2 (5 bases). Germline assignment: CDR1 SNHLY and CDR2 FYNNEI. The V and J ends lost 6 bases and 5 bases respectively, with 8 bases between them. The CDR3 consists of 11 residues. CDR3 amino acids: CASRGGNEQYF. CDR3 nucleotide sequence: TGTGCCAGCAGAGGAGGCAACGAGCAGTACTTC.

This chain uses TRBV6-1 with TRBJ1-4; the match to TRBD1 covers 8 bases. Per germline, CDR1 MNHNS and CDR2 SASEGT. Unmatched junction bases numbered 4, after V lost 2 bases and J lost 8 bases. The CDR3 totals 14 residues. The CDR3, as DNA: TGTGCCAGCAGTGAATCAGGGGGCCTAGAAAAACTGTTTTTT. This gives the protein CASSESGGLEKLFF.

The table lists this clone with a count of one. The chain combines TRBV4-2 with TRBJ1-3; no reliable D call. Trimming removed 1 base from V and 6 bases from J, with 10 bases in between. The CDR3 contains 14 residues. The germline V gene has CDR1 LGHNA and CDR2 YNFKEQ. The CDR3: CASSQVDGKNTIYF. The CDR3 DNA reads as TGTGCCAGCAGCCAAGTAGACGGGAAAAACACCATATATTTT.

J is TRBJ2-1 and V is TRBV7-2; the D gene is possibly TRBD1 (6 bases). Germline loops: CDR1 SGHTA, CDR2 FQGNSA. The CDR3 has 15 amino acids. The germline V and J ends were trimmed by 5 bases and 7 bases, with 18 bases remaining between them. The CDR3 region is CASSTRDKRYNEQFF. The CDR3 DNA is TGTGCCAGCAGCACACGGGACAAGAGATATAATGAGCAGTTCTTC.